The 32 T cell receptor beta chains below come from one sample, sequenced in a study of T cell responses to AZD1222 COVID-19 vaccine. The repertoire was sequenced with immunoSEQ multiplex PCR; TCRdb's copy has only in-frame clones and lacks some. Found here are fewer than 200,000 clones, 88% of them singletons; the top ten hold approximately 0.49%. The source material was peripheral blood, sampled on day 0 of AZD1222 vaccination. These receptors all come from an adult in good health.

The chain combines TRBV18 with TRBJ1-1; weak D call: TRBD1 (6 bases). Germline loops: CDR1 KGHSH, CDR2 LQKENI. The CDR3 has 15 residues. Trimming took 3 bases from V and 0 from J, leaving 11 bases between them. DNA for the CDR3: TGTGCCAGCTCACCGAGGACAGACATGAACACTGAAGCTTTCTTT. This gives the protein CASSPRTDMNTEAFF.

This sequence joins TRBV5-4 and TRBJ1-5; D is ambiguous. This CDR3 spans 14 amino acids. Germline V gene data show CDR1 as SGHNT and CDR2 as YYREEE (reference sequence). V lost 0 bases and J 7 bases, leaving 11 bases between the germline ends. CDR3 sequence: CASSLAGEGQPQHF. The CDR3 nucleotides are TGTGCCAGCAGCTTGGCCGGGGAGGGACAGCCCCAGCATTTT.

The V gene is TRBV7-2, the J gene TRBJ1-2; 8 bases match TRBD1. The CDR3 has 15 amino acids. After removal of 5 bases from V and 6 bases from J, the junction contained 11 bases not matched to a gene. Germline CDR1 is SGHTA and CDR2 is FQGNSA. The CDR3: CASSQTRGPKNGYTF. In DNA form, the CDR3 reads TGTGCCAGCAGCCAAACCAGGGGGCCGAAAAATGGCTACACCTTC.

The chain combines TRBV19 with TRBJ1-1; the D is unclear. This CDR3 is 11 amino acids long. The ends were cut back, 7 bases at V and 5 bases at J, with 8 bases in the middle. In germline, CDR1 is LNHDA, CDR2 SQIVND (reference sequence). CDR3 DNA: TGTGCCAGTACACTTGGGACTGAAGCTTTCTTT. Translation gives CASTLGTEAFF.

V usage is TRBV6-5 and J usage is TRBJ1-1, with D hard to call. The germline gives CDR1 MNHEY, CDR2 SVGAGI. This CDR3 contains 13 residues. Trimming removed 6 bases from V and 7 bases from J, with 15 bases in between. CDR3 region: CASSPSPGVEAFF. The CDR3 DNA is TGTGCCAGCAGCCCCAGCCCAGGCGTTGAAGCTTTCTTT.

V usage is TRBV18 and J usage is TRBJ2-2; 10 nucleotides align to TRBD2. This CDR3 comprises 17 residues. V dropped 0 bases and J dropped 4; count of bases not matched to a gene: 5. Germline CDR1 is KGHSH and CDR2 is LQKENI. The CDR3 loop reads CASSPPSTSGITGELFF. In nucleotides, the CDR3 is TGTGCCAGCTCACCACCGTCAACTAGCGGGATCACCGGGGAGCTGTTTTTT.

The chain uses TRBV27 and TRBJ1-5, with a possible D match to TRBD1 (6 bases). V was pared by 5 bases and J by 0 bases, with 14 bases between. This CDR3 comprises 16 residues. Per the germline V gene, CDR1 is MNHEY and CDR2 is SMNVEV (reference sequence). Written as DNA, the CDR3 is TGTGCCAGCAGTCTAGGGGGGGGGTATAGCAATCAGCCCCAGCATTTT. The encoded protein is CASSLGGGYSNQPQHF.

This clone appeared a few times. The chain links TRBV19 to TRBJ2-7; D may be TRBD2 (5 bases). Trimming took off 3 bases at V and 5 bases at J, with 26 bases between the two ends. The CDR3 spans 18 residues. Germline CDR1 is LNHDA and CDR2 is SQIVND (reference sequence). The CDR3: CASSIGWRGRSSLDEQYF. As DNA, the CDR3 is TGTGCCAGTAGTATTGGCTGGAGAGGGAGAAGTAGCTTAGACGAGCAGTACTTC.

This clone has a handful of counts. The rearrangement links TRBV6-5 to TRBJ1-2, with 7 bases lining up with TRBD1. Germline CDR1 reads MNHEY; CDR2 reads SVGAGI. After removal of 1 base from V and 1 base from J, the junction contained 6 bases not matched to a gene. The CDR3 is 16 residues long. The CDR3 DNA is TGTGCCAGCAGTTACTTCGAGGCAGGGGGTAACTATGGCTACACCTTC. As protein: CASSYFEAGGNYGYTF.

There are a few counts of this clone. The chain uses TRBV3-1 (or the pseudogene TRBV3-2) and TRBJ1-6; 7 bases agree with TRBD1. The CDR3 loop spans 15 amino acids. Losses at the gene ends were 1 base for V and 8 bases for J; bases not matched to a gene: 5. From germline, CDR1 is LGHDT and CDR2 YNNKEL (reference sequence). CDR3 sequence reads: CASSQAQGVDSPLHF. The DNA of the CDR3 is TGTGCCAGCAGCCAAGCGCAGGGGGTTGATTCACCCCTCCACTTT.

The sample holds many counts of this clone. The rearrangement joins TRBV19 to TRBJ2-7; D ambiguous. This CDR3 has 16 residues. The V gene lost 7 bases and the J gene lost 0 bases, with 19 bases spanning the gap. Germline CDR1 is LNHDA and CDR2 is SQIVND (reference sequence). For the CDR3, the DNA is TGTGCCAGTACACTCCCGACTTTATACCCCTCCTACGAGCAGTACTTC. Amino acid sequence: CASTLPTLYPSYEQYF. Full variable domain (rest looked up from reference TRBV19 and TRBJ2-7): DGGITQSPKYLFRKEGQNVTLSCEQNLNHDAMYWYRQDPGQGLRLIYYSQIVNDFQKGDIAEGYSVSREKKESFPLTVTSAQKNPTAFYLCASTLPTLYPSYEQYFGPGTRLTVT.

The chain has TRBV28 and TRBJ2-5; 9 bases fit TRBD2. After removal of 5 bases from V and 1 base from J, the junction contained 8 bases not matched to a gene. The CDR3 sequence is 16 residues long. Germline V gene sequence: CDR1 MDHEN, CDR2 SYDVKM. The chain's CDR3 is CASSPWLAGTQETQYF. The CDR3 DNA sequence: TGTGCCAGCAGTCCCTGGCTAGCGGGGACCCAAGAGACCCAGTACTTC.

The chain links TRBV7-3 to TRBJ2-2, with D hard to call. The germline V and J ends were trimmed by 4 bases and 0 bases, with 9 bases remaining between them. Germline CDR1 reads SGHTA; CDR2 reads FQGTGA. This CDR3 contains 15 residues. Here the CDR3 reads CASSSPGSNTGELFF. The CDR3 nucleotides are TGTGCCAGCAGCTCGCCAGGATCGAACACCGGGGAGCTGTTTTTT.

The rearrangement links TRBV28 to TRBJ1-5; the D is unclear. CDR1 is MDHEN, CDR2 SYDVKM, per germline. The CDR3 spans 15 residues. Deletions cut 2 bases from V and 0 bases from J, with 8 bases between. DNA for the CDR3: TGTGCCAGCAGTTTAACGCAGGTTAGCAATCAGCCCCAGCATTTT. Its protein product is CASSLTQVSNQPQHF.

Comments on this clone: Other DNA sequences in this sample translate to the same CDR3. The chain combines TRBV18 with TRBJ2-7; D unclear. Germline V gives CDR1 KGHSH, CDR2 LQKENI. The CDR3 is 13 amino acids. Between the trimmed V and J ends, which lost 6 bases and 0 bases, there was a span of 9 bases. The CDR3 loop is CASSPRDSYEQYF. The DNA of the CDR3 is TGTGCCAGCTCTCCTCGTGACTCCTACGAGCAGTACTTC.

The chain's CDR3 is CASSPGGTEAFF. The CDR3 coding sequence is TGTGCCAGCAGCCCGGGGGGGACTGAAGCTTTCTTT. The chain joins TRBV3-1 (or the pseudogene TRBV3-2) to TRBJ1-1; D perhaps matches TRBD1 (5 bases). Trimming removed 4 bases from V and 5 bases from J, with 8 bases in between. The CDR3 totals 12 residues. From germline, CDR1 is LGHDT and CDR2 YNNKEL (reference sequence).

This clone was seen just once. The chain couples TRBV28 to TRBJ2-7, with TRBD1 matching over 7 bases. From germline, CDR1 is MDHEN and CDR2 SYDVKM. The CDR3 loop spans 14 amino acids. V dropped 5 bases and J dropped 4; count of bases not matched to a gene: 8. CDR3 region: CASSPPDRAYEQYF. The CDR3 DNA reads TGTGCCAGCAGTCCCCCCGACAGGGCATACGAGCAGTACTTC.

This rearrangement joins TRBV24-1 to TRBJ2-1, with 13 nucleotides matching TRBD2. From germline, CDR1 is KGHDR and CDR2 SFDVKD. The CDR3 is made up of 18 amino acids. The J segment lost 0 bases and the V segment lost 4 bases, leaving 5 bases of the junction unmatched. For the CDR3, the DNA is TGTGCCACCAGTGACCCTGGACTAGCGGGGGTCTCCTACAATGAGCAGTTCTTC. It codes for CATSDPGLAGVSYNEQFF.

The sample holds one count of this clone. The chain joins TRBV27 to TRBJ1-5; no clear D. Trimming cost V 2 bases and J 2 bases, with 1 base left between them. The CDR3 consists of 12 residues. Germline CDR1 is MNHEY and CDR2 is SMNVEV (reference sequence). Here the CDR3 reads CASSLRNQPQHF. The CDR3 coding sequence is TGTGCCAGCAGTTTACGCAATCAGCCCCAGCATTTT.

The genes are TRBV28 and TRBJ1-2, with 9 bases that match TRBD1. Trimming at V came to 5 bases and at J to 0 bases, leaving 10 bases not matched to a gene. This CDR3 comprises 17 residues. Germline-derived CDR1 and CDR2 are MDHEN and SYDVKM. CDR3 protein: CASSLQPGQGSNYGYTF. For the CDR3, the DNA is TGTGCCAGCAGTCTACAACCCGGACAGGGGTCTAACTATGGCTACACCTTC.

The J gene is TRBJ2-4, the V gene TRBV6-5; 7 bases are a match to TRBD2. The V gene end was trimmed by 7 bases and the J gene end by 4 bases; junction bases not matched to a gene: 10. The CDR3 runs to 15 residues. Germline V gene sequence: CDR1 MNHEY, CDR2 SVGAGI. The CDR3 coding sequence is TGTGCCAGCACCACGGGGGGAGGAGGGAAAAACATTCAGTACTTC. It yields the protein CASTTGGGGKNIQYF.

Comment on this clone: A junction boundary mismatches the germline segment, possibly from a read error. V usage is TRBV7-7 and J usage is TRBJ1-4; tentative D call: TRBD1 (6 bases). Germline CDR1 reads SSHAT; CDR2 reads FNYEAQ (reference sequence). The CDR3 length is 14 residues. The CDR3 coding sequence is TGTGCTAGCAGCTTACAAAACACAGGGGAAAAACTGTTTTTT. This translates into CASSLQNTGEKLFF.

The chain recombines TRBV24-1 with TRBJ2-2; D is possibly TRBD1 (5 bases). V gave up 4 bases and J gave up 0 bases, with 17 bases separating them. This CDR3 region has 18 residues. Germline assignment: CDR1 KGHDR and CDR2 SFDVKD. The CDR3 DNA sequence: TGTGCCACCAGTGACCCCGACAGATCCCATTCGAACACCGGGGAGCTGTTTTTT. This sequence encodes CATSDPDRSHSNTGELFF.

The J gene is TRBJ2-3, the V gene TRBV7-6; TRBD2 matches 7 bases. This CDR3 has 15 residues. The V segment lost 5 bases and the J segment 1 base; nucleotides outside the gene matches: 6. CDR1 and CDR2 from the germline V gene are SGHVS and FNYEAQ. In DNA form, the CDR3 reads TGTGCCAGCAGCCCCCCTAGCGGACGCACAGATACGCAGTATTTT. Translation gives CASSPPSGRTDTQYF.

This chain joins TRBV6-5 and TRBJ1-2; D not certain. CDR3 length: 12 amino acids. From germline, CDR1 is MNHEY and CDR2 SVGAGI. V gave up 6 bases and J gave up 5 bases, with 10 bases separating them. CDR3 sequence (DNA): TGTGCCAGCAGGACGGACCGGTATGGCTACACCTTC. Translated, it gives CASRTDRYGYTF.

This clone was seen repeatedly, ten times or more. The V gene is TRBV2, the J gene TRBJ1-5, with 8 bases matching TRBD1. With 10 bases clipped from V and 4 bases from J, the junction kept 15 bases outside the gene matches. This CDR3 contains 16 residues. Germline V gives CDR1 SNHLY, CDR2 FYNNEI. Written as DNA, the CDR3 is TGTGCCATTTCAAACAGACAGGGGCTTCAGAATCAGCCCCAGCATTTT. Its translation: CAISNRQGLQNQPQHF.

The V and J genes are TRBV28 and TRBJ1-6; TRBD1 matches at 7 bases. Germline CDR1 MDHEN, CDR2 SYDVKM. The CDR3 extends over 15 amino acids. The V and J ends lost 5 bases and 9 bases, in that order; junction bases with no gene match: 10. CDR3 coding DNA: TGTGCCAGCAGTAAGACAGGGTCAATAGGTTCACCCCTCCACTTT. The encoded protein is CASSKTGSIGSPLHF.

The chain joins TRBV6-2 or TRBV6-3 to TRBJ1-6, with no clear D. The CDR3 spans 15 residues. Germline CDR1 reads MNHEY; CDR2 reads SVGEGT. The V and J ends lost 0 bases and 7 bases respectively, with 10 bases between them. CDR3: CASSYSDPSNSPLHF. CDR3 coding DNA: TGTGCCAGCAGTTACTCCGACCCGTCAAATTCACCCCTCCACTTT.

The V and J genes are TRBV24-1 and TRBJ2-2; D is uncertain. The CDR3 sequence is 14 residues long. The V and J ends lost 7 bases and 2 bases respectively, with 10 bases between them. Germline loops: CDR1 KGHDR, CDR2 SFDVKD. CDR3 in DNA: TGTGCCACCAGGGGCAAAGGAAACACCGGGGAGCTGTTTTTT. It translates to CATRGKGNTGELFF.

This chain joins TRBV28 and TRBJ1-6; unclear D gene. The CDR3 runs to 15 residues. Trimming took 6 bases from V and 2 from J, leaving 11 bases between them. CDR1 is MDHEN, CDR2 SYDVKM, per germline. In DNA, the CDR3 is TGTGCCAGCAGCTCCCGTAGCCCCTATAATTCACCCCTCCACTTT. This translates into CASSSRSPYNSPLHF.

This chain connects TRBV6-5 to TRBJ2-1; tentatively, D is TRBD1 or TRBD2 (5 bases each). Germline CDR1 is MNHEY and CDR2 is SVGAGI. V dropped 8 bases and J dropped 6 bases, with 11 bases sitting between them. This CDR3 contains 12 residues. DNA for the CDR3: TGTGCCAGCTCCGGGGCGGGCAATGAGCAGTTCTTC. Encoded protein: CASSGAGNEQFF.

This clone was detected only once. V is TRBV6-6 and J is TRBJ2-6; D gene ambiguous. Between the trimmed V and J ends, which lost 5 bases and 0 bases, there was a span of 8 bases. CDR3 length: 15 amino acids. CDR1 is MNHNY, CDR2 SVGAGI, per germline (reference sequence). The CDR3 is CASSPARSGANVLTF. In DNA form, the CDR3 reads TGTGCCAGCAGTCCCGCCCGCTCTGGGGCCAACGTCCTGACTTTC.